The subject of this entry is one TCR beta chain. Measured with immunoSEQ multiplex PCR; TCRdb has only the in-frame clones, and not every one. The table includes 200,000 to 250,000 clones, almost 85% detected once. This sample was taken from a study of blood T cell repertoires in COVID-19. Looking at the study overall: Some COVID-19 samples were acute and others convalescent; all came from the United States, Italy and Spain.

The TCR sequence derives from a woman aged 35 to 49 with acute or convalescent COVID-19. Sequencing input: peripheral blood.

CDR3 protein: CASSFSGRSLSYEQYF. DNA for the CDR3: TGTGCCAGCAGCTTCTCGGGGAGGAGCCTCTCCTACGAGCAGTACTTC. The chain carries TRBV7-9 and TRBJ2-7; D perhaps matches TRBD2 (6 bases). The V end was cut by 3 bases, the J end by 0 bases, with 15 bases between. The CDR3 is 16 residues long. CDR1 is SEHNR and CDR2 is FQNEAQ in the germline V gene (reference sequence).